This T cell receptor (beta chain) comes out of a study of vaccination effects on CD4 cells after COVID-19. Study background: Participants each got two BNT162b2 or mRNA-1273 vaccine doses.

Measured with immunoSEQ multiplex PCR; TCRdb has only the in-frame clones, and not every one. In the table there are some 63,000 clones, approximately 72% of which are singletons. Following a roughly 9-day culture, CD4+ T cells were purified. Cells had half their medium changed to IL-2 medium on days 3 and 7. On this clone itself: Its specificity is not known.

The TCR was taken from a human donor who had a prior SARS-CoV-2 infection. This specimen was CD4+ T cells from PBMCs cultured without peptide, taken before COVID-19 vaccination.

This chain's CDR3 is CASSQRDSGANVLTF. In nucleotides, the CDR3 is TGTGCCAGCAGCCAGCGGGACTCTGGGGCCAACGTCCTGACTTTC. The chain couples TRBV6-2 or TRBV6-3 to TRBJ2-6; 7 nucleotides align to TRBD2. The CDR3 has 15 residues. The V gene's germline CDR1 is MNHEY and CDR2 SVGEGT. V shed 6 bases, J shed 0 bases, and the junction held 2 bases outside the gene matches.